Below are 20 T cell receptor beta chains sequenced from a single sample in a study of Graves' ophthalmopathy and Graves' hyperthyroidism. TCR beta CDR3 regions were amplified from RNA transcripts. HTBI primers were employed in first-round RT-PCR, then a second-round multiplex PCR followed. MiXCR was run by TCRdb on the multiplex PCR reads, yielding one entry per CDR3 protein. The sample lists over a million distinct CDR3 sequences; 35% to 40% were seen once. Sequencing was performed on peripheral blood or thyroid tissue (not recorded which). The receptors here all came from an adult man with Graves' hyperthyroidism.

About this clonotype: Since a much larger clone is just one base distant, this may be a read error. The chain is built from TRBV5-1 and TRBJ2-7; D gene unclear. Trimming took off 0 bases at V and 9 bases at J, with 13 bases between the two ends. Germline assignment: CDR1 SGHRS and CDR2 YFSETQ. CDR3 length equals 13 residues. The CDR3 DNA sequence: TGCGCCAGCAGCTTGGCCGGGTCCCTCGGGCAGTACTTC. Its protein is CASSLAGSLGQYF.

Ten or more counts support this clonotype. The chain combines TRBV19 with TRBJ1-1; D possibly corresponds to TRBD1 (6 bases). V lost 8 bases and J 1 base, leaving 11 bases between the germline ends. Germline assignment: CDR1 LNHDA and CDR2 SQIVND (reference sequence). The CDR3 is 13 residues long. Here the CDR3 DNA reads TGTGCCAGTTTCGGACAGCGGAACACTGAAGCTTTCTTT. Encoded protein: CASFGQRNTEAFF.

This chain uses TRBV6-5 with TRBJ1-2; no clear D. CDR3 length: 14 amino acids. Germline V gene sequence: CDR1 MNHEY, CDR2 SVGAGI. V lost 5 bases and J lost 7, with 17 bases in between. This chain's CDR3 is CASSPSPPTAGYTF. The CDR3 coding sequence is TGTGCCAGCAGTCCATCCCCTCCTACGGCTGGCTACACCTTC.

In its sample, this clonotype was seen a few times. V usage is TRBV2 and J usage is TRBJ1-5, with 7 positions matching TRBD1. J lost 2 bases, V lost 5 bases, and 9 bases had no gene match. Germline CDR1 is SNHLY and CDR2 is FYNNEI. There are 16 residues in the CDR3. CDR3 loop: CASSPLYRGGNQPQHF. In nucleotides, the CDR3 is TGTGCCAGCAGTCCTCTCTACAGGGGAGGCAATCAGCCCCAGCATTTT. The whole variable domain, remainder taken from reference TRBV2 and TRBJ1-5, is EPEVTQTPSHQVTQMGQEVILRCVPISNHLYFYWYRQILGQKVEFLVSFYNNEISEKSEIFDDQFSVERPDGSNFTLKIRSTKLEDSAMYFCASSPLYRGGNQPQHFGDGTRLSIL.

For the CDR3, the DNA is TGTGCCAGCAGTTTCTTCCAAAGCAATCAGCCCCAGCATTTT. This translates into CASSFFQSNQPQHF. This chain links TRBV2 with TRBJ1-5, with unresolved D. The CDR3 runs 14 residues. The V gene's germline CDR1 is SNHLY and CDR2 FYNNEI. Trimming pared 5 bases from V and 1 base from J, leaving 9 bases between. The variable domain in full, completed from reference TRBV2 and TRBJ1-5, reads EPEVTQTPSHQVTQMGQEVILRCVPISNHLYFYWYRQILGQKVEFLVSFYNNEISEKSEIFDDQFSVERPDGSNFTLKIRSTKLEDSAMYFCASSFFQSNQPQHFGDGTRLSIL.

There are many counts of this clonotype. This sequence joins TRBV7-9 and TRBJ2-5; 10 bases agree with TRBD1. CDR3 length equals 15 residues. Germline V lookup: CDR1 SEHNR, CDR2 FQNEAQ (reference sequence). V trimming: 7 bases; J trimming: 0 bases; junction bases outside the gene matches: 5. The CDR3: CASTAGQGNQETQYF. CDR3 DNA: TGTGCCAGCACCGCGGGACAGGGGAACCAAGAGACCCAGTACTTC.

The rearrangement joins TRBV29-1 to TRBJ2-7; D might be TRBD1 (5 bases). Per the germline V gene, CDR1 is SQVTM and CDR2 is ANQGSEA. V lost 8 bases to trimming and J lost 2 bases, with 7 bases between them. The CDR3 extends over 10 amino acids. The CDR3: CSWGPYEQYF. CDR3 DNA: TGCAGCTGGGGCCCCTACGAGCAGTACTTC.

Worth noting for this clonotype: This could be a read error, since a much larger clone is one nucleotide away. This sequence joins TRBV11-2 and TRBJ1-4, with D unresolved. Germline V gives CDR1 SGHAT, CDR2 FQNNGV. Trimming removed 9 bases at V and 7 bases at J, with 24 bases between. This CDR3 spans 16 amino acids. Here the CDR3 DNA reads TGTGCCAGTATCCCCACAGAGCCCACGTATGGTGAAAAACTGTTTTTT. This codes for CASIPTEPTYGEKLFF.

The rearrangement uses TRBV7-2 and TRBJ2-5; TRBD2 aligns across 7 bases. The germline V gene has CDR1 SGHTA and CDR2 FQGNSA. The CDR3 runs 17 residues. With V trimmed by 5 bases and J by 5 bases, 17 bases remained unmatched. The chain's CDR3 is CASSPNRAGVGGETQYF. Here the CDR3 DNA reads TGTGCCAGCAGCCCGAATAGGGCGGGAGTGGGTGGGGAGACCCAGTACTTC.

The sample holds many counts of this clonotype. The chain is built from TRBV10-3 and TRBJ1-1; TRBD1 matches at 9 bases. In germline, CDR1 is ENHRY, CDR2 SYGVKD. The CDR3 contains 15 residues. With 10 bases clipped from V and 7 bases from J, the junction kept 16 bases outside the gene matches. In DNA, the CDR3 is TGTGCCAGCACCCGGGACAGGGCGCGTCTCGGTGAAGCTTTCTTT. The encoded protein is CASTRDRARLGEAFF.

This rearrangement joins TRBV20-1 to TRBJ1-6; 10 positions agree with TRBD1. The V gene's germline CDR1 is DFQATT and CDR2 SNEGSKA (reference sequence). CDR3 length equals 14 residues. J gave up 11 bases and V 6 bases, and 10 bases lay outside the gene matches. In nucleotides, the CDR3 is TGCAGTGCAAGCGTGCTGGGACAGGGGACACCCCTCCACTTT. The encoded protein is CSASVLGQGTPLHF.

Of note for this clonotype: Given a much more abundant clone one base away, this may be a read error. The gene calls are TRBV25-1 and TRBJ2-5, with 8 bases fitting TRBD1. The CDR3 has 14 residues. CDR1 is MGHDK and CDR2 is SYGVNS in the germline V gene. J gave up 1 base and V 5 bases, and 3 bases lay outside the gene matches. The CDR3 protein is CASSCTGGQETQYF. The CDR3 bases are TGTGCCAGCAGTTGTACAGGGGGCCAAGAGACCCAGTACTTC. Drawing the rest from reference TRBV25-1 and TRBJ2-5, the complete variable domain is EADIYQTPRYLVIGTGKKITLECSQTMGHDKMYWYQQDPGMELHLIHYSYGVNSTEKGDLSSESTVSRIRTEHFPLTLESARPSHTSQYLCASSCTGGQETQYFGPGTRLLVL.

There are many counts of this clonotype. The chain has TRBV19 and TRBJ1-5; D may be TRBD1 (6 bases). V was clipped by 7 bases and J by 11 bases, with 21 bases between them. CDR3 length: 14 residues. Germline-derived CDR1 and CDR2 are LNHDA and SQIVND (reference sequence). This CDR3 reads CASTAFGPGAAQHF. Here the CDR3 DNA reads TGTGCCAGTACTGCTTTTGGGCCGGGGGCGGCCCAGCATTTT.

This clonotype came up many times. The chain joins TRBV24-1 to TRBJ2-5; 10 bases are shared with TRBD2. This CDR3 has 15 residues. V trimming: 4 bases; J trimming: 5 bases; junction bases outside the gene matches: 6. The germline V gene encodes CDR1 KGHDR and CDR2 SFDVKD. The CDR3 coding sequence is TGTGCCACCAGTGAACCTAGCGGGGGTAGTGAGACCCAGTACTTC. Translation: CATSEPSGGSETQYF.

Many counts were recorded for this clonotype. The chain uses TRBV10-3 and TRBJ2-5; D is perhaps TRBD1 (6 bases). Germline lookup yields CDR1 ENHRY and CDR2 SYGVKD. Trimming left V 4 bases short and J 1 base short, with 13 bases between. This CDR3 is 15 amino acids long. CDR3 protein: CAISGQGSSQETQYF. In DNA, the CDR3 is TGTGCCATCAGTGGGCAGGGGAGCTCCCAAGAGACCCAGTACTTC.

This clonotype was recorded many times. The chain carries TRBV2 and TRBJ1-2; no reliable D call. This CDR3 region has 18 residues. Germline V gene lookup returns CDR1 SNHLY and CDR2 FYNNEI. The V gene lost 8 bases and the J gene lost 3 bases, with 28 bases spanning the gap. Here the CDR3 DNA reads TGTGCCAGCCAAAGTGGACGGGCCTACTCTAAGACTGACTATGGCTACACCTTC. Its protein product is CASQSGRAYSKTDYGYTF. Looking up the rest from reference TRBV2 and TRBJ1-2 gives the full variable domain: EPEVTQTPSHQVTQMGQEVILRCVPISNHLYFYWYRQILGQKVEFLVSFYNNEISEKSEIFDDQFSVERPDGSNFTLKIRSTKLEDSAMYFCASQSGRAYSKTDYGYTFGSGTRLTVV.

This clonotype was counted many times. The chain links TRBV15 to TRBJ2-7, with D perhaps TRBD1 (6 bases). The ends were cut back, 5 bases at V and 6 bases at J, with 17 bases in the middle. Germline V lookup: CDR1 LNHNV, CDR2 YYDKDF (reference sequence). This CDR3 contains 14 residues. The CDR3 loop reads CATSLTSGAVEQYF. The CDR3 bases are TGTGCCACCAGCCTCACTTCAGGGGCGGTCGAGCAGTACTTC. Full variable domain (remainder filled in from reference TRBV15 and TRBJ2-7): DAMVIQNPRYQVTQFGKPVTLSCSQTLNHNVMYWYQQKSSQAPKLLFHYYDKDFNNEADTPDNFQSRRPNTSFCFLDIRSPGLGDTAMYLCATSLTSGAVEQYFGPGTRLTVT.

V usage is TRBV7-9 and J usage is TRBJ1-5; D is ambiguous. The length of the CDR3 is 13 residues. V gave up 4 bases and J gave up 5 bases, with 9 bases separating them. CDR1 and CDR2 from the germline V gene are SEHNR and FQNEAQ (reference sequence). The CDR3 nucleotides are TGTGCCAGCAGCTCGCAGCGGGATCAGCCCCAGCATTTT. It translates to CASSSQRDQPQHF. Full variable domain (remainder filled in from reference TRBV7-9 and TRBJ1-5): DTGVSQNPRHKITKRGQNVTFRCDPISEHNRLYWYRQTLGQGPEFLTYFQNEAQLEKSRLLSDRFSAERPKGSFSTLEIQRTEQGDSAMYLCASSSQRDQPQHFGDGTRLSIL.

This clonotype has just a few counts. The V and J genes are TRBV7-9 and TRBJ2-5, with TRBD2 identical over 7 bases. V shed 5 bases and J 2 bases; nucleotides not matched to a gene: 8. The CDR3 loop spans 15 amino acids. The germline V gene has CDR1 SEHNR and CDR2 FQNEAQ (reference sequence). CDR3 protein: CASSPFRAGQETQYF. Here the CDR3 DNA reads TGTGCCAGCAGCCCCTTCCGAGCGGGACAAGAGACCCAGTACTTC.

This clonotype was observed a handful of times. The rearrangement uses TRBV12-3 or TRBV12-4 and TRBJ1-2; possibly TRBD1 for D (5 bases). This CDR3 has 16 residues. Trimming shortened V by 5 bases and J by 1 base, and 17 bases separated the two germline ends. In nucleotides, the CDR3 is TGTGCCAGCAGTCTCGGGACGGGGAGCGGTAACTATGGCTACACCTTC. Its translation is CASSLGTGSGNYGYTF.